This T cell receptor beta chain derives from a study of blood T cell repertoires in COVID-19. At the level of the study: The origin of the acute and convalescent COVID-19 samples was the United States, Italy and Spain.

Looked up from germline, CDR1 is WNHNN and CDR2 is SYGVQD (reference sequence). This CDR3 is built from 15 residues. V gave up 3 bases and J gave up 2 bases, with 14 bases separating them. TCRdb's copy holds only in-frame clones and misses some; the assay was immunoSEQ multiplex PCR. The sample carries about 350,000 clones, roughly 90% recorded once. What was sequenced was PBMCs or T cells enriched from blood (not recorded which). This chain joins TRBV10-1 and TRBJ2-7, with D perhaps TRBD2 (6 bases). The sequence came from a woman in her 30s who had been exposed to COVID-19. As DNA, the CDR3 is TGCGCCAGCAGTGACCGGGGGAGTTCCCCCTACGAGCAGTACTTC. Protein: CASSDRGSSPYEQYF.